This paragraph covers one T cell receptor beta chain sequence. Its antigen is unknown. This record comes from a study of cytomegalovirus exposure and HLA in healthy donors. Whole-study results and caveats: Accounts indicate the classifier identified cytomegalovirus status with strong specificity and sensitivity.

CDR1 and CDR2 from the germline V gene are MDHEN and SYDVKM. The CDR3 is made up of 14 amino acids. V was trimmed by 5 bases and J by 8 bases, leaving 18 bases between them. Clones were sequenced by immunoSEQ multiplex PCR, and TCRdb holds only the in-frame ones, with some missing. The profile shows 250,000 or so clones, more than 75% of them singletons. The sequence derives from a man aged 18 to 29 in good health and CMV-seronegative. The chain has TRBV28 and TRBJ1-2; D gene ambiguous. The sample comprised PBMCs. CDR3: CASSRPREESGYTF. DNA for the CDR3: TGTGCCAGCAGTCGCCCTCGGGAGGAATCGGGCTACACCTTC.